One and the same sample provided the 20 T cell receptor beta chains below, sequenced in a study of human T cells and chemical hapten exposure. TCRdb used MiXCR to reprocess the RACE reads, holding one entry per CDR3 protein. The sample lists approximately 80,000 distinct CDR3 sequences, more than 9% occurring once. Documented time point: patch test 2, 6 weeks after DPC sensitization. Treatment described: therapeutic diphenylcyclopropenone sensitization with weekly scalp DPC. The sequencing used whole blood, collected in connection with sensitization to the hapten diphenylcyclopropenone (DPC). The receptors stem from a woman in her forties or fifties with alopecia areata. Some clones in this sample may be carry-over from other donors' samples.

This clonotype was counted only a few times. The J gene is TRBJ2-1, the V gene TRBV30; 9 bases are shared with TRBD1. The CDR3 is made up of 16 amino acids. Germline loops: CDR1 GTSNPN, CDR2 SVGIG (reference sequence). The V and J ends lost 2 bases and 0 bases, in that order; junction bases with no gene match: 5. CDR3 region: CAWSSGTGRSYNEQFF. The CDR3 DNA is TGTGCCTGGAGTTCCGGGACAGGGCGCTCCTACAATGAGCAGTTCTTC.

This clonotype was observed many times. The chain links TRBV10-2 to TRBJ1-2; D gene uncertain. The CDR3 has 14 residues. V dropped 2 bases and J dropped 0 bases, with 7 bases sitting between them. Germline V gives CDR1 WSHSY, CDR2 SAAADI. As DNA, the CDR3 is TGCGCCAGCAGTGAGGGGCGGTCTAACTATGGCTACACCTTC. This translates into CASSEGRSNYGYTF.

This clonotype was recorded at least ten times. The chain joins TRBV29-1 to TRBJ2-1, with 10 bases matching TRBD1. V shed 3 bases and J 2 bases; nucleotides not matched to a gene: 1. Germline V gene sequence: CDR1 SQVTM, CDR2 ANQGSEA. The CDR3 has 14 amino acids. The CDR3 sequence is CSVDGTGAYNEQFF. The CDR3 DNA sequence: TGCAGCGTTGATGGGACAGGGGCCTACAATGAGCAGTTCTTC.

This chain links TRBV4-1 with TRBJ1-2; weak D call: TRBD1 (5 bases). Trimming cost V 1 base and J 7 bases, with 19 bases left between them. The germline V gene has CDR1 MGHRA and CDR2 YSYEKL. This CDR3 region has 16 residues. In DNA form, the CDR3 reads TGCGCCAGCAGCCAAGCAAGACAGCTCTCGGCGCCTGGCTACACCTTC. Encoded protein: CASSQARQLSAPGYTF.

This clonotype was counted only a few times. The chain links TRBV28 to TRBJ2-1; the match to TRBD2 covers 8 bases. CDR3 size: 14 residues. V was pared by 7 bases and J by 6 bases, with 8 bases of the junction left unmatched. Germline CDR1 is MDHEN and CDR2 is SYDVKM. The CDR3, as DNA: TGTGCCAGCAAGAACTCCGGGACTAGCAATGAGCAGTTCTTC. It is translated as CASKNSGTSNEQFF.

This clonotype was recorded many times. CDR3 in amino acids: CSVAEPGAGKLFF. DNA of the CDR3: TGCAGCGTTGCAGAACCCGGGGCAGGGAAACTGTTTTTT. The V and J genes are TRBV29-1 and TRBJ1-4; D is perhaps TRBD1 (5 bases). CDR3 length: 13 residues. Per the germline V gene, CDR1 is SQVTM and CDR2 is ANQGSEA. Between the trimmed V and J ends, which lost 4 bases and 11 bases, there was a span of 17 bases.

In the case of this clonotype: This sequence may be a read error, since a much larger clone differs from it by one base. The rearrangement joins TRBV11-2 to TRBJ2-1; tentative D call: TRBD2 (5 bases). The germline V gene encodes CDR1 SGHAT and CDR2 FQNNGV. Trimming removed 8 bases from V and 9 bases from J, with 17 bases in between. The CDR3 is made up of 13 amino acids. The CDR3 loop is CASGGSPSTEQFF. In DNA form, the CDR3 reads TGTGCCAGCGGAGGTAGCCCGAGCACTGAGCAGTTCTTC.

This clonotype came up many times. V and J are TRBV18 and TRBJ2-6, with TRBD2 identical over 14 bases. Trimming removed 3 bases from V and 2 bases from J; junction bases left unmatched: 12. Per germline, CDR1 KGHSH and CDR2 LQKENI. This CDR3 is 21 amino acids long. CDR3 in DNA: TGTGCCAGCTCACCTCGCGGGACTAGCGGGAGAAATGCCCCTGGGGCCAACGTCCTGACTTTC. Translating it yields CASSPRGTSGRNAPGANVLTF. Variable domain in full (rest from reference TRBV18 and TRBJ2-6): NAGVMQNPRHLVRRRGQEARLRCSPMKGHSHVYWYRQLPEEGLKFMVYLQKENIIDESGMPKERFSAEFPKEGPSILRIQQVVRGDSAAYFCASSPRGTSGRNAPGANVLTFGAGSRLTVL.

V and J are TRBV28 and TRBJ2-1; D gene ambiguous. V dropped 4 bases and J dropped 10 bases, with 8 bases sitting between them. Germline V lookup: CDR1 MDHEN, CDR2 SYDVKM. The CDR3 sequence is 11 residues long. CDR3 bases: TGTGCCAGCAGTTACAGTTGGGAGCAGTTCTTC. This sequence encodes CASSYSWEQFF.

As concerns this clonotype: A much larger clone lies one base from this, so it may be a read error. The V gene is TRBV29-1, the J gene TRBJ1-4, with a tentative D call TRBD1 (5 bases). The V gene lost 0 bases and the J gene lost 10 bases, with 12 bases spanning the gap. The germline gives CDR1 SQVTM, CDR2 ANQGSEA. The CDR3 consists of 13 residues. CDR3 amino acids: CSVEDGGARKLFF. Written as DNA, the CDR3 is TGCAGCGTTGAAGATGGCGGGGCGAGAAAACTGTTTTTT.

The V gene is TRBV5-1, the J gene TRBJ2-2; the match to TRBD2 covers 7 bases. Losses at the gene ends were 0 bases for V and 4 bases for J; bases not matched to a gene: 3. The CDR3 totals 15 residues. Germline CDR1 is SGHRS and CDR2 is YFSETQ. CDR3 nucleotide sequence: TGCGCCAGCAGCTTGGCTAGCGGAGGCACCGGGGAGCTGTTTTTT. Translation: CASSLASGGTGELFF.

This clonotype was recorded a few times. This chain joins TRBV29-1 and TRBJ2-1, with D maybe TRBD1 (5 bases). This CDR3 spans 14 amino acids. The germline V and J ends were trimmed by 1 base and 5 bases, with 12 bases remaining between them. CDR1 and CDR2 (germline): SQVTM, ANQGSEA. CDR3 protein: CSVEGGRRHNEQFF. DNA for the CDR3: TGCAGCGTTGAAGGGGGCCGGCGCCACAATGAGCAGTTCTTC.

This chain uses TRBV18 with TRBJ2-1, with 7 bases fitting TRBD2. The V and J ends lost 1 base and 7 bases, in that order; junction bases with no gene match: 4. From germline, CDR1 is KGHSH and CDR2 LQKENI. The CDR3 is 14 residues long. The DNA of the CDR3 is TGTGCCAGCTCACCACAAAGCGGGACGAATGAGCAGTTCTTC. Translating gives CASSPQSGTNEQFF.

This clonotype appeared once. The V gene is TRBV12-3 or TRBV12-4, the J gene TRBJ2-3, with a weak D call TRBD1 (5 bases). The V end lost 8 bases, the J end lost 0 bases, and 9 bases lay between the germline ends. CDR3 length equals 13 residues. The CDR3 bases are TGTGCCAGCCGAGGACAAAGCACAGATACGCAGTATTTT. It specifies CASRGQSTDTQYF.

This clonotype turned up a few times. The rearrangement links TRBV20-1 to TRBJ1-5; TRBD1 might be the D (6 bases). This CDR3 comprises 13 residues. Per germline, CDR1 DFQATT and CDR2 SNEGSKA (reference sequence). The V gene lost 5 bases and the J gene lost 1 base, with 9 bases spanning the gap. CDR3 nucleotides: TGCAGTGCTGCCAGGGGAAGCAATCAGCCCCAGCATTTT. Encoded protein: CSAARGSNQPQHF.

This chain connects TRBV5-4 to TRBJ2-5; TRBD1 aligns across 8 bases. The V segment lost 0 bases and the J segment 1 base; nucleotides outside the gene matches: 2. The CDR3 is 15 residues long. Germline-derived CDR1 and CDR2 are SGHNT and YYREEE (reference sequence). The CDR3 here is CASSLDRGAQETQYF. In DNA, the CDR3 is TGTGCCAGCAGCTTGGACAGGGGGGCCCAAGAGACCCAGTACTTC.

CDR3 coding DNA: TGTGCCAGCAGCTCGGGCGGGAGCAAGAATGAGCAGTTCTTC. Its protein product is CASSSGGSKNEQFF. V usage is TRBV9 and J usage is TRBJ2-1, with 7 bases lining up with TRBD2. The ends lost 4 bases at V and 7 bases at J; junction bases unmatched: 8. The CDR3 contains 14 residues. The germline V gene encodes CDR1 SGDLS and CDR2 YYNGEE.

This clonotype was detected ten times or more. The chain links TRBV20-1 to TRBJ2-1; 9 bases are shared with TRBD1. The V gene end was trimmed by 4 bases and the J gene end by 5 bases; junction bases not matched to a gene: 9. CDR3 length: 15 residues. Per the germline V gene, CDR1 is DFQATT and CDR2 is SNEGSKA (reference sequence). The CDR3 protein is CSAKIGTGINNEQFF. The CDR3 DNA sequence: TGCAGTGCTAAGATCGGGACAGGGATTAACAATGAGCAGTTCTTC.

This clonotype appeared a few times. The chain links TRBV14 to TRBJ2-7, with D unresolved. Germline V gene lookup returns CDR1 SGHDN and CDR2 FVKESK. There are 15 residues in the CDR3. The V end was cut by 4 bases, the J end by 2 bases, with 15 bases between. The CDR3 DNA sequence: TGTGCCAGCAGCCTCCCAGAGGAATTCACCTACGAGCAGTACTTC. Its protein is CASSLPEEFTYEQYF.

With respect to this clonotype: The conserved phenylalanine or tryptophan normally closing the CDR3 is absent here, so this likely arose from a read error. The V gene is TRBV6-4, the J gene TRBJ2-3; D not certain. Germline CDR1 reads MRHNA; CDR2 reads SNTAGT. The CDR3 consists of 15 residues. V was clipped by 2 bases and J by 1 base, with 10 bases between them. The CDR3 loop reads CASSDEGWGTDTQYS. The CDR3 nucleotides read TGTGCCAGCAGTGACGAAGGGTGGGGCACAGATACGCAGTATTCT.